The 10 T cell receptor beta chains below all came from one sample that was sequenced in a study of radiotherapy plus CTLA-4 blockade in lung cancer listed by TCRdb under 2018. The library was prepared using the immunoSEQ multiplex PCR assay. In its TCRdb copy, this immuneACCESS table keeps in-frame sequences only and misses some clones. Where compared with another copy, unresolved V genes explain less than half of these, and the others have no known cause. The sample has about 120,000 clones on record, 75% to 90% of them singletons. The ten largest clones add up to 6.9% of the sample. Material: peripheral blood, obtained from a patient treated with radiotherapy plus ipilimumab. Source of these receptors: a human donor with non-small cell lung cancer that progressed on radiotherapy plus ipilimumab.

This chain connects TRBV7-8 to TRBJ1-2, with D unclear. Germline CDR1 SGHVS, CDR2 FQNEAQ. The CDR3 extends over 13 amino acids. Trimming removed 0 bases from V and 1 base from J, with 3 bases in between. The CDR3 spells CASSLAVNYGYTF. The CDR3 nucleotides are TGTGCCAGCAGCTTAGCAGTTAACTATGGCTACACCTTC.

The V and J genes are TRBV7-2 and TRBJ2-7, with D maybe TRBD2 (5 bases). The CDR3 runs to 14 residues. Germline CDR1 SGHTA, CDR2 FQGNSA. With 5 bases removed from V and 0 bases from J, the gap between germline ends came to 11 bases. In DNA form, the CDR3 reads TGTGCCAGCAGCCCGAGGGCGAACTCCTACGAGCAGTACTTC. Its protein is CASSPRANSYEQYF.

This rearrangement joins TRBV18 to TRBJ2-1, with 9 bases lining up with TRBD2. V shed 3 bases and J 8 bases; nucleotides not matched to a gene: 8. CDR1 is KGHSH, CDR2 LQKENI, per germline. The CDR3 runs to 15 residues. CDR3 coding DNA: TGTGCCAGCTCACCGACAATAGCGGGAGTAGATGAGCAGTTCTTC. The encoded protein is CASSPTIAGVDEQFF.

The V gene is TRBV10-3, the J gene TRBJ1-1, with unresolved D. There are 16 residues in the CDR3. Trimming took off 0 bases at V and 4 bases at J, with 15 bases between the two ends. Germline loops: CDR1 ENHRY, CDR2 SYGVKD. CDR3 DNA: TGTGCCATCAGTGAGTCGAATCGGGGAATCGGCACTGAAGCTTTCTTT. This encodes CAISESNRGIGTEAFF.

This chain connects TRBV15 to TRBJ2-1; perhaps TRBD2 as D (5 bases). The CDR3 extends over 15 amino acids. V was trimmed by 0 bases and J by 9 bases, leaving 15 bases between them. Germline assignment: CDR1 LNHNV and CDR2 YYDKDF (reference sequence). Written as DNA, the CDR3 is TGTGCCACCAGCAGAGATCGTATATTGGCGGGTGAGCAGTTCTTC. This sequence encodes CATSRDRILAGEQFF.

The chain employs TRBV14 and TRBJ2-2; D call uncertain. The CDR3 consists of 13 residues. Germline CDR1 SGHDN, CDR2 FVKESK. V lost 3 bases, J lost 3 bases, and 5 bases lay in between. CDR3 coding DNA: TGTGCCAGCAGCCATATCCACACCGGGGAGCTGTTTTTT. It encodes CASSHIHTGELFF.

This chain uses TRBV6-6 with TRBJ2-7; D might be TRBD1 (6 bases). Trimming cost V 6 bases and J 2 bases, with 8 bases left between them. CDR1 is MNHNY, CDR2 SVGAGI, per germline (reference sequence). The CDR3 is 12 amino acids. The CDR3 nucleotides are TGTGCCAGCAGACAGGGTACCTACGAGCAGTACTTC. Amino acid sequence: CASRQGTYEQYF.

V gene TRBV5-1 combines with J gene TRBJ2-1; D ambiguous. Germline loops: CDR1 SGHRS, CDR2 YFSETQ. Trimming took off 0 bases at V and 4 bases at J, with 14 bases between the two ends. The CDR3 is 16 residues long. The CDR3 sequence: CASSLGFGVGYNEQFF. As DNA, the CDR3 is TGCGCCAGCAGCTTGGGTTTCGGAGTGGGTTACAATGAGCAGTTCTTC.

DNA for the CDR3: TGTGCCAGCAGCCAAGGGGAATCAATGGGGACAGGGGAAAGCTATGGCTACACCTTC. Translated, it gives CASSQGESMGTGESYGYTF. The chain uses TRBV14 and TRBJ1-2; 10 bases are a match to TRBD1. CDR1 and CDR2 from the germline V gene are SGHDN and FVKESK. Unmatched junction bases numbered 15, after V lost 1 base and J lost 4 bases. This CDR3 has 19 amino acids.

This chain connects TRBV19 to TRBJ1-5; 9 bases are a match to TRBD1. Germline V gene lookup returns CDR1 LNHDA and CDR2 SQIVND (reference sequence). The length of the CDR3 is 17 residues. V gave up 4 bases and J gave up 6 bases; unmatched junction bases: 13. CDR3 residues: CASSKTGTGRSIQPQHF. The CDR3 DNA reads TGTGCCAGTAGTAAAACCGGGACAGGGCGGAGTATTCAGCCCCAGCATTTT.